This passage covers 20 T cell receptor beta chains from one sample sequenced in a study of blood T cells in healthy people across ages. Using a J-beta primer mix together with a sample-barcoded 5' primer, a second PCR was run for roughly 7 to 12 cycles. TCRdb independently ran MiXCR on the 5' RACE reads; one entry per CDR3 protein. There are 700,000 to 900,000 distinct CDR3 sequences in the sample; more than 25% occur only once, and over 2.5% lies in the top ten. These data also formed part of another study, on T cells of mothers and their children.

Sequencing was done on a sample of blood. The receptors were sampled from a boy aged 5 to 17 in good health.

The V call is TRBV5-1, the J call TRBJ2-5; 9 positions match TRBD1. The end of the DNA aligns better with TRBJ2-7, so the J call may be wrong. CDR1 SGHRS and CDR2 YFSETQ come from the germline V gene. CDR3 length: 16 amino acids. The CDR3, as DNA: TGCGCCAGCAGCTTGCCCGGGACAGGGCCTCTCTACGAGCAGTACTTC. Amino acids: CASSLPGTGPLYEQYF.

CDR3 region: CASSQVGRFNQPQHF. As DNA, the CDR3 is TGCGCCAGCAGCCAAGTTGGACGGTTCAATCAGCCCCAGCATTTT. The V and J genes are TRBV4-1 and TRBJ1-5; the D is unclear. Germline CDR1 and CDR2: MGHRA and YSYEKL. Trimming left V 1 base short and J 3 bases short, with 10 bases between. This CDR3 contains 15 residues.

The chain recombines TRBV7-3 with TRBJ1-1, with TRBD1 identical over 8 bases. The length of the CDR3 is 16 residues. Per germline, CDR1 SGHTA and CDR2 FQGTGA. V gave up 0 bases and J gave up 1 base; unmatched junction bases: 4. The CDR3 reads CASSLTGQARNTEAFF. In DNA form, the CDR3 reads TGTGCCAGCAGCTTAACGGGACAGGCGAGGAACACTGAAGCTTTCTTT.

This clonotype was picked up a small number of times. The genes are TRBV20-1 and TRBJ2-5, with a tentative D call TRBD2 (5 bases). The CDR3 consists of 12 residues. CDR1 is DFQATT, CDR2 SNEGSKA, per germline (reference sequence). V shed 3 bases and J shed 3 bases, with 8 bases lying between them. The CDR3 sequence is CSASWREETQYF. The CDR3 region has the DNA TGCAGTGCTAGCTGGCGGGAAGAGACCCAGTACTTC.

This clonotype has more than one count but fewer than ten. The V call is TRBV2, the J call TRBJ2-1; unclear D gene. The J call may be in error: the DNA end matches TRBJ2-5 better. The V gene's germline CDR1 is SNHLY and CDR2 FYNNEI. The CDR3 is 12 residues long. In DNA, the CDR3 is TGTGCCAGCAGTGTCGAAGGGTTGACCCAGTACTTC. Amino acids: CASSVEGLTQYF.

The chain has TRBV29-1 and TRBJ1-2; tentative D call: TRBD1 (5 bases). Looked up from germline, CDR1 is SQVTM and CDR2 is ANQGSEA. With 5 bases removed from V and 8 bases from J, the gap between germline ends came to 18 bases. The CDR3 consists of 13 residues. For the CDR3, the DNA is TGCAGCGTTTCTTCCGGGGCGGACAAGGGCTACACCTTC. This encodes CSVSSGADKGYTF.

The CDR3 loop reads CASSQVGGSRTGELFF. The CDR3 coding sequence is TGTGCCAGCAGCCAGGTCGGGGGCTCGAGGACCGGGGAGCTGTTTTTT. V and J are TRBV14 and TRBJ2-2; D might be TRBD1 or TRBD2, each matching 6 bases. Germline V gene data show CDR1 as SGHDN and CDR2 as FVKESK. The CDR3 extends over 16 amino acids. V lost 3 bases and J lost 5, with 16 bases in between.

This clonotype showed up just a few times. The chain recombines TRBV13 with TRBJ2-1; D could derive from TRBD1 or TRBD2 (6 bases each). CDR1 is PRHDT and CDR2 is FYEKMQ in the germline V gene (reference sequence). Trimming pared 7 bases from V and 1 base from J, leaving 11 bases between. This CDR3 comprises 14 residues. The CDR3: CASKEGGSYNEQFF. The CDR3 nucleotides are TGTGCCAGCAAAGAAGGGGGGTCCTACAATGAGCAGTTCTTC.

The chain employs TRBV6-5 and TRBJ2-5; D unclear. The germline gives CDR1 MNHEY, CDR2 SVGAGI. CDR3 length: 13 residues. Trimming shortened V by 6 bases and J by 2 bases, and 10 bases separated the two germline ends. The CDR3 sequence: CASRGTNQETQYF. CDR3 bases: TGTGCCAGCAGGGGAACGAATCAAGAGACCCAGTACTTC.

For the CDR3, the DNA is TGTGCCAGCAGTTATACAGAACTCTATGGCTACACCTTC. It specifies CASSYTELYGYTF. The chain has TRBV6-5 and TRBJ1-2; D is uncertain. Germline lookup yields CDR1 MNHEY and CDR2 SVGAGI. CDR3 size: 13 residues. The V end lost 3 bases, the J end lost 4 bases, and 9 bases lay between the germline ends.

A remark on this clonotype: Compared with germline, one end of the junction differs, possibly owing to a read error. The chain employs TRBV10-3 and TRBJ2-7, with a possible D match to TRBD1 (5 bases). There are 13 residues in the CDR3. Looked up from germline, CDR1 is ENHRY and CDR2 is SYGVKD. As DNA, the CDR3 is TGTGCCATCAGTGAGTCGAGTACAGGCCAGGAGAACTTC. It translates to CAISESSTGQENF.

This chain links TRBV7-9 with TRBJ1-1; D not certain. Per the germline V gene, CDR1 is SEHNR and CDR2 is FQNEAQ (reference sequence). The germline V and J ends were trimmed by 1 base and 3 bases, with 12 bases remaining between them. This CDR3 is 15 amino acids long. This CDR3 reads CASSLGRREDTEAFF. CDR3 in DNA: TGTGCCAGCAGCTTAGGGAGGAGAGAAGACACTGAAGCTTTCTTT. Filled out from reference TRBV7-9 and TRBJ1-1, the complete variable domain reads DTGVSQNPRHKITKRGQNVTFRCDPISEHNRLYWYRQTLGQGPEFLTYFQNEAQLEKSRLLSDRFSAERPKGSFSTLEIQRTEQGDSAMYLCASSLGRREDTEAFFGQGTRLTVV.

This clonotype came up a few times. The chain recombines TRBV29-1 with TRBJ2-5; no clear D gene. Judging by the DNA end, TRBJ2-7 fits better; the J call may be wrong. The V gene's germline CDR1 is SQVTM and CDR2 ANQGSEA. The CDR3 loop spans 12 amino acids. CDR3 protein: CSVVGGNYEQYF. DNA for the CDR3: TGCAGCGTTGTTGGTGGCAACTACGAGCAGTACTTC.

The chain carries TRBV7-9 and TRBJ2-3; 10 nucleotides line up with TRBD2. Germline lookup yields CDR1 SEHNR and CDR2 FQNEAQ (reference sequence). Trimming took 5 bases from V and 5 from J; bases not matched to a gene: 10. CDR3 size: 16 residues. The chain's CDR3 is CASSVLPAGGLDTQYF. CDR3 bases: TGTGCCAGCAGCGTTCTCCCAGCGGGGGGGCTAGATACGCAGTATTTT.

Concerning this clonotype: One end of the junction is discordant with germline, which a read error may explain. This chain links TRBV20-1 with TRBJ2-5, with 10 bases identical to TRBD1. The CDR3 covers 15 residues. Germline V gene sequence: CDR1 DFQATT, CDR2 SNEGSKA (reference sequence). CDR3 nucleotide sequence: TGCAATGCTTTAGGGGGGACAGGGGCCGAGGAGACCCAGTACTTC. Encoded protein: CNALGGTGAEETQYF.

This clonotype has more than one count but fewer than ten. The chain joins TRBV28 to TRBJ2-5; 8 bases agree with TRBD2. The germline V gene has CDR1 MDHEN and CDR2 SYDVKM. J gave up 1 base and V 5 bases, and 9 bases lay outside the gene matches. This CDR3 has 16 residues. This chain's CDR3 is CASSPKRGGFQETQYF. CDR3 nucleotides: TGTGCCAGCAGTCCTAAACGGGGGGGCTTCCAAGAGACCCAGTACTTC.

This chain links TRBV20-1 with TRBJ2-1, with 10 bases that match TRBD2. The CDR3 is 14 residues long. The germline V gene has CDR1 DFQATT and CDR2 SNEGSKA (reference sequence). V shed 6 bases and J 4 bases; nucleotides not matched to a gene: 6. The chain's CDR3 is CSAFSGGQYNEQFF. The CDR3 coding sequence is TGCAGTGCCTTTAGCGGGGGGCAATACAATGAGCAGTTCTTC.

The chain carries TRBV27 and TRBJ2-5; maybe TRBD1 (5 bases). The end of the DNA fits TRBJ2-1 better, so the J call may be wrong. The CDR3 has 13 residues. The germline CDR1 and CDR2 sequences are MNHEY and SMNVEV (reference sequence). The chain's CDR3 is CASSLVGQGEQFF. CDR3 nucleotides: TGTGCCAGCAGTTTAGTAGGGCAGGGTGAGCAGTTCTTC.

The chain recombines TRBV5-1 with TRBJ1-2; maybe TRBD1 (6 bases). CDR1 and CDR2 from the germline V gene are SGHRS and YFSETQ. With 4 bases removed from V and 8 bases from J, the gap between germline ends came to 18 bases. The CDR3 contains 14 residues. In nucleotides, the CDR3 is TGCGCCAGCAGCCCCCGGTTGGGGGGCGGGGGCTACACCTTC. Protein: CASSPRLGGGGYTF. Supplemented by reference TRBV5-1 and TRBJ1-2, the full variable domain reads KAGVTQTPRYLIKTRGQQVTLSCSPISGHRSVSWYQQTPGQGLQFLFEYFSETQRNKGNFPGRFSGRQFSNSRSEMNVSTLELGDSALYLCASSPRLGGGGYTFGSGTRLTVV.

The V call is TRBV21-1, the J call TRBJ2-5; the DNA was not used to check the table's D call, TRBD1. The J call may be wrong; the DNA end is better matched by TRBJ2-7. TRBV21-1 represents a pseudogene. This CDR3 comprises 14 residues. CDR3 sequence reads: CASTRRGLTDEQYF. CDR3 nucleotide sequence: TGTGCCAGCACCAGGAGGGGGCTAACCGACGAGCAGTACTTC.